This TCR beta chain comes out of a study of cytomegalovirus exposure and HLA in healthy donors. Study-wide background: One earlier analysis, a look at roughly 170 million T cells, found more than 100 million unique TCR beta sequences.

As concerns this clone: Its antigen remains unknown.

Germline V gene data show CDR1 as MNHEY and CDR2 as SVGAGI. Trimming shortened V by 2 bases and J by 6 bases, and 7 bases separated the two germline ends. The CDR3 extends over 13 amino acids. Study observations and caveats: Common viral pathogens seemed to be connected with several of the most significant clusters, according to a later analysis. The listing of 150 or so TCR beta chains classed them as cytomegalovirus-associated. The authors assumed roughly uniform sequencing depth across donors for presence/absence analyses.

The PCR was carried out with 60 Vbeta primers and 13 Jbeta primers. Repertoires were generated with immunoSEQ multiplex PCR, while TCRdb's copy carries only in-frame clones and drops some. This sample's table has about 210,000 clones. The sequenced sample consisted of PBMCs. This rearrangement joins TRBV6-5 to TRBJ1-4, with no clear D. The TCR was taken from a woman aged 30 to 39 in good health and CMV-seropositive. The DNA for the CDR3 is TGTGCCAGCAGTTACCGGGAGGATGAAAAACTGTTTTTT. The encoded protein is CASSYREDEKLFF.